A selection of T cell receptor beta chains follows, all from one sample in a study of shared clonotypes between healthy human individuals. The protocol was immunoSEQ multiplex PCR, while the TCRdb copy is restricted to in-frame clones and leaves out a portion. The sample includes roughly 700,000 clones, less than 95% seen only once; the top ten take 34%. Source material: memory CD8+ T cells from PBMCs. The receptors shown here come from a young man in good health. Some clones in this sample may be carry-over from other donors' samples. The CDR3 runs from the conserved cysteine through the conserved F or W. D genes are given only for firm matches. A row's size may be missing; if present it is once, few, many or a size class.

clone size: -
D gene: -
J gene: TRBJ1-1
V gene: TRBV29-1
CDR3 DNA: TGCAGCGTTGACTGGCAGGGCGGAGAAGCTTTCTTT
CDR3 protein: CSVDWQGGEAFF

clone size: -
D gene: -
J gene: TRBJ2-2
V gene: TRBV28
CDR3 DNA: TGTGCCAGCAGTTTGAGGGTGACCGGGGAGCTGTTTTTT
CDR3 protein: CASSLRVTGELFF

clone size: once
D gene: TRBD1
J gene: TRBJ1-2
V gene: TRBV7-9
CDR3 DNA: TGTGCCAGCAGCTCTGGGCGGACAGGTCTCCTTAACTATGGCTACACCTTC
CDR3 protein: CASSSGRTGLLNYGYTF

clone size: -
D gene: -
J gene: TRBJ2-3
V gene: TRBV4-3
CDR3 DNA: TGCGCCAGCAGCCAAGCCCTCGGCTCCCGGGCCAAAACAGATACGCAGTATTTT
CDR3 protein: CASSQALGSRAKTDTQYF

clone size: -
D gene: -
J gene: TRBJ1-5
V gene: TRBV4-3
CDR3 DNA: TGCGCCAGCAGTTGGGGGGTAGGTCAGCCCCAGCATTTT
CDR3 protein: CASSWGVGQPQHF

clone size: -
D gene: TRBD2
J gene: TRBJ2-3
V gene: TRBV6-1
CDR3 DNA: TGTGCCAGCAGTGAAACTAGCGGGGCCCTCACAGATACGCAGTATTTT
CDR3 protein: CASSETSGALTDTQYF

clone size: -
D gene: -
J gene: TRBJ2-1
V gene: TRBV10-3
CDR3 DNA: TGTGCCATCAGTGAATTTACTCGGGGGGCGGTTTTCAATGAGCAGTTCTTC
CDR3 protein: CAISEFTRGAVFNEQFF

clone size: -
D gene: -
J gene: TRBJ1-1
V gene: TRBV2
CDR3 DNA: TGTGCCAGCACGGGCAGGAACACTGAAGCTTTCTTT
CDR3 protein: CASTGRNTEAFF

clone size: -
D gene: -
J gene: TRBJ2-7
V gene: TRBV5-4
CDR3 DNA: TGTGCCAGCAGCTTGGAGGGCGAGCAGTACTTC
CDR3 protein: CASSLEGEQYF

clone size: -
D gene: -
J gene: TRBJ2-1
V gene: TRBV23-1
CDR3 DNA: TGCGCCAGCAGTCAACATCTAACAGCCCGCTCCTACAATGAGCAGTTCTTC
CDR3 protein: CASSQHLTARSYNEQFF

clone size: once
D gene: TRBD2
J gene: TRBJ2-1
V gene: TRBV9
CDR3 DNA: TGTGCCAGCAGCGCGGACTGGACTAGAATGGCGAATGAGCAGTTCTTC
CDR3 protein: CASSADWTRMANEQFF

clone size: -
D gene: -
J gene: TRBJ1-1
V gene: TRBV5-1
CDR3 DNA: TGCGCCAGCAGACAAAGGGTGATGGGGACGATGAACACTGAAGCTTTCTTT
CDR3 protein: CASRQRVMGTMNTEAFF

clone size: -
D gene: -
J gene: TRBJ2-2
V gene: TRBV7-3
CDR3 DNA: TGTGCCAGCAGCTTAGACCTTTTTCAGACTAACGCCCTGGGGACCGGGGAGCTGTTTTTT
CDR3 protein: CASSLDLFQTNALGTGELFF

clone size: -
D gene: -
J gene: TRBJ2-7
V gene: TRBV28
CDR3 DNA: TGTGCCAGCAGTTTAATGGACAGCGCCTTGGGGGAGCAGTACTTC
CDR3 protein: CASSLMDSALGEQYF

clone size: -
D gene: -
J gene: TRBJ2-1
V gene: TRBV28
CDR3 DNA: TGTGCCAGCAGTTTGTCCCCCGCGCGGGGCGGGTCCGGCCCCTACAATGAGCAGTTCTTC
CDR3 protein: CASSLSPARGGSGPYNEQFF

clone size: -
D gene: TRBD1
J gene: TRBJ2-5
V gene: TRBV28
CDR3 DNA: TGTGCCAGCAGTTTCGGACAGGGGGAAGAGACCCAGTACTTC
CDR3 protein: CASSFGQGEETQYF

clone size: -
D gene: -
J gene: TRBJ2-5
V gene: TRBV6-4
CDR3 DNA: TGTGCCAGCAGTGACAGCGGACGGCCGTACCAAGAGACCCAGTACTTC
CDR3 protein: CASSDSGRPYQETQYF

clone size: once
D gene: TRBD2
J gene: TRBJ2-1
V gene: TRBV29-1
CDR3 DNA: TGCAGCGTTGAGGGCCTAGCGGGATACAATGAGCAGTTCTTC
CDR3 protein: CSVEGLAGYNEQFF

clone size: -
D gene: -
J gene: TRBJ2-7
V gene: TRBV27
CDR3 DNA: TGTGCCAGCAGTCCCTTTAACGGCGAGCAGTACTTC
CDR3 protein: CASSPFNGEQYF

clone size: -
D gene: TRBD1
J gene: TRBJ2-5
V gene: TRBV2
CDR3 DNA: TGTGCCAGCAGTGTAGCCGGGACAGCAGAGACCCAGTACTTC
CDR3 protein: CASSVAGTAETQYF

clone size: -
D gene: TRBD2
J gene: TRBJ2-7
V gene: TRBV28
CDR3 DNA: TGTGCCAGCCGTGGGGGGGGGTGGTACGAGCAGTACTTC
CDR3 protein: CASRGGGWYEQYF

clone size: once
D gene: -
J gene: TRBJ2-7
V gene: TRBV7-9
CDR3 DNA: TGTGCCAGCAGCCCCCAAGGCCACAGCTCCTACGAGCAGTACTTC
CDR3 protein: CASSPQGHSSYEQYF

clone size: -
D gene: -
J gene: TRBJ2-1
V gene: TRBV28
CDR3 DNA: TGTGCCAGCAGTCCTTTCAGCTCCTACAATGAGCAGTTCTTC
CDR3 protein: CASSPFSSYNEQFF

clone size: once
D gene: -
J gene: TRBJ2-5
V gene: TRBV19
CDR3 DNA: TGTGCCAGTAGTTCCCAGGGGGAGGAGGGAGAGACCCAGTACTTC
CDR3 protein: CASSSQGEEGETQYF

clone size: -
D gene: TRBD2
J gene: TRBJ2-7
V gene: TRBV5-6
CDR3 DNA: TGTGCCAGCAGCTTGGAGCGGGACTACCTCTCCTACGAGCAGTACTTC
CDR3 protein: CASSLERDYLSYEQYF

clone size: -
D gene: TRBD1
J gene: TRBJ2-7
V gene: TRBV29-1
CDR3 DNA: TGCAGCGTTGAAGATAAAGGGGGCTTCTCCTACGAGCAGTACTTC
CDR3 protein: CSVEDKGGFSYEQYF

clone size: few
D gene: TRBD2
J gene: TRBJ2-2
V gene: TRBV5-6
CDR3 DNA: TGTGCCAGCAGCCTAGGAGGGACTAGCGGGATTTTCATCGGGGAGCTGTTTTTT
CDR3 protein: CASSLGGTSGIFIGELFF

clone size: -
D gene: -
J gene: TRBJ1-1
V gene: TRBV9
CDR3 DNA: TGTGCCAGCAGCGTAGTCTCTAACACTGAAGCTTTCTTT
CDR3 protein: CASSVVSNTEAFF

clone size: -
D gene: -
J gene: TRBJ2-7
V gene: TRBV9
CDR3 DNA: TGTGCCAGCAGCCCACGGGGCAGGGGAATTTTTCTGTACTTC
CDR3 protein: CASSPRGRGIFLYF

clone size: -
D gene: -
J gene: TRBJ1-5
V gene: TRBV21-1
CDR3 DNA: TGTGCCTTTTATCAGCCCCAGCATTTT
CDR3 protein: CAFYQPQHF

clone size: few
D gene: -
J gene: TRBJ2-7
V gene: TRBV6-5
CDR3 DNA: TGTGCCAGCAACCCTGGGCGTTCCTACGAGCAGTACTTC
CDR3 protein: CASNPGRSYEQYF

clone size: -
D gene: -
J gene: TRBJ2-3
V gene: TRBV7-9
CDR3 DNA: TGTGCCAGCAGCTTAGGGGGAGTTGGCACAGATACGCAGTATTTT
CDR3 protein: CASSLGGVGTDTQYF

clone size: -
D gene: -
J gene: TRBJ2-3
V gene: TRBV19
CDR3 DNA: TGTGCCAGTAGTATAGGACCTACAGGGGATACGCAGTATTTT
CDR3 protein: CASSIGPTGDTQYF

clone size: -
D gene: -
J gene: TRBJ2-2
V gene: TRBV7-3
CDR3 DNA: TGTGCCAGCAGCCGAAGCAGGACCAGAGCCAACACCGGGGAGCTGTTTTTT
CDR3 protein: CASSRSRTRANTGELFF

clone size: -
D gene: -
J gene: TRBJ2-7
V gene: TRBV28
CDR3 DNA: TGTGCCAGCAGTGACATACAGGACCGGAGGCCCTACGAGCAGTACTTC
CDR3 protein: CASSDIQDRRPYEQYF

clone size: -
D gene: -
J gene: TRBJ1-1
V gene: TRBV27
CDR3 DNA: TGTGCGTCGGGGGGGCAGGGCACTGAAGCTTTCTTT
CDR3 protein: CASGGQGTEAFF

clone size: -
D gene: TRBD2
J gene: TRBJ2-3
V gene: TRBV9
CDR3 DNA: TGTGCCAGCAGCGCGGGGACTACCCGCCCAGATACGCAGTATTTT
CDR3 protein: CASSAGTTRPDTQYF

clone size: -
D gene: -
J gene: TRBJ2-2
V gene: TRBV7-8
CDR3 DNA: TGTGCCAGCAGCCCCCGGGCCCGGGTTGAGAACACCGGGGAGCTGTTTTTT
CDR3 protein: CASSPRARVENTGELFF

clone size: -
D gene: TRBD1
J gene: TRBJ1-2
V gene: TRBV27
CDR3 DNA: TGTGCCAGCAGCCCAGGGGGCCAAGGCTACACCTTC
CDR3 protein: CASSPGGQGYTF

clone size: -
D gene: TRBD2
J gene: TRBJ2-1
V gene: TRBV13
CDR3 DNA: TGTGCCAGCAGCAGAACCGGGACTAGCGGGAGGGCTCCGTACAATGAGCAGTTCTTC
CDR3 protein: CASSRTGTSGRAPYNEQFF

clone size: -
D gene: TRBD1
J gene: TRBJ2-7
V gene: TRBV27
CDR3 DNA: TGTGCCAGCAGCGGGGACAGGGGGGCCTACGAGCAGTACTTC
CDR3 protein: CASSGDRGAYEQYF

clone size: once
D gene: -
J gene: TRBJ2-7
V gene: TRBV7-2
CDR3 DNA: TGTGCCAGCAGCTTAGTAGGGACCTACGAGCAGTACTTC
CDR3 protein: CASSLVGTYEQYF

clone size: -
D gene: -
J gene: TRBJ2-1
V gene: TRBV28
CDR3 DNA: TGTGCCAGCAGTTTACTAAGGGGGGGCGGCGGTGATGAGCAGTTCTTC
CDR3 protein: CASSLLRGGGGDEQFF

clone size: -
D gene: TRBD1
J gene: TRBJ2-2
V gene: TRBV28
CDR3 DNA: TGTGCCAGCAGTTTAGGGACAGGGAGCACCGGGGAGCTGTTTTTT
CDR3 protein: CASSLGTGSTGELFF

clone size: -
D gene: TRBD1
J gene: TRBJ1-2
V gene: TRBV19
CDR3 DNA: TGTGCCAGTAGTACCCTTCAGGGGACAGGGCGCCAGACTCTCTATGGCTACACCTTC
CDR3 protein: CASSTLQGTGRQTLYGYTF

clone size: -
D gene: -
J gene: TRBJ1-2
V gene: TRBV9
CDR3 DNA: TGTGCCAGCAGCGTAGGATTACAGGGAGGCTACACCTTC
CDR3 protein: CASSVGLQGGYTF

clone size: -
D gene: TRBD1
J gene: TRBJ1-5
V gene: TRBV2
CDR3 DNA: TGTGCCAGCAGTGAAGCGAGATATGACAGGGGGAATCAGCCCCAGCATTTT
CDR3 protein: CASSEARYDRGNQPQHF

clone size: -
D gene: TRBD2
J gene: TRBJ2-2
V gene: TRBV11-2
CDR3 DNA: TGTGCCAGCAGCCCGCTGCTAGCGGGACCTTGGGGGACCGGGGAGCTGTTTTTT
CDR3 protein: CASSPLLAGPWGTGELFF